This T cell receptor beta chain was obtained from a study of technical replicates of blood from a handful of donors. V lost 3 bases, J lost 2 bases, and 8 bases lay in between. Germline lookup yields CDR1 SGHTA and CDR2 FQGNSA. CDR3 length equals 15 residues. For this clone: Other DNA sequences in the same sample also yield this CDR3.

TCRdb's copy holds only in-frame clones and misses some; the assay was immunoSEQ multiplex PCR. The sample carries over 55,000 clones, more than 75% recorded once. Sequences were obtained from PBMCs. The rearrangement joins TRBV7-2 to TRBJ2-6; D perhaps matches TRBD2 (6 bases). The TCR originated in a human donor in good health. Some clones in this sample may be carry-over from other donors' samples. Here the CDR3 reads CASSFGGTGANVLTF. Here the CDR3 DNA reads TGTGCCAGCAGCTTTGGCGGGACTGGGGCCAACGTCCTGACTTTC.